The 22 T cell receptor beta chains below come from one sample, sequenced in a study of blood T cell repertoires in COVID-19. The assay was immunoSEQ multiplex PCR, and TCRdb's table has in-frame clones only and misses some. The sample yields about 190,000 clones, approximately 84% seen once. Input material: PBMCs or T cells enriched from blood (not recorded which). The receptors were gathered from a woman in her twenties or thirties who had recovered from COVID-19.

This clone was observed once. The V and J genes are TRBV19 and TRBJ2-3; 8 bases fit TRBD2. V shed 2 bases and J 4 bases; nucleotides not matched to a gene: 8. The CDR3 is made up of 16 amino acids. Germline loops: CDR1 LNHDA, CDR2 SQIVND (reference sequence). DNA for the CDR3: TGTGCCAGTAGTATATCGGGGGGGCGGTCTTCAGATACGCAGTATTTT. Amino acids: CASSISGGRSSDTQYF.

The chain is built from TRBV19 and TRBJ2-3; TRBD2 might be the D (6 bases). V gave up 3 bases and J gave up 3 bases, with 13 bases separating them. The germline V gene encodes CDR1 LNHDA and CDR2 SQIVND (reference sequence). This CDR3 region has 15 residues. The CDR3 protein is CASSIGAEGTDTQYF. The DNA of the CDR3 is TGTGCCAGTAGTATCGGGGCGGAGGGGACAGATACGCAGTATTTT.

The V gene is TRBV28, the J gene TRBJ2-3, with TRBD2 identical over 8 bases. In germline, CDR1 is MDHEN, CDR2 SYDVKM. The CDR3 is 13 residues long. The ends lost 8 bases at V and 5 bases at J; junction bases unmatched: 6. The CDR3 region has the DNA TGTGCCAGCGTCCGGGAGGGTCTAGATACGCAGTATTTT. Translating it yields CASVREGLDTQYF.

The J gene is TRBJ1-5, the V gene TRBV11-2; D possibly corresponds to TRBD1 (5 bases). Trimming cost V 5 bases and J 0 bases, with 11 bases left between them. CDR3 length: 15 amino acids. Germline loops: CDR1 SGHAT, CDR2 FQNNGV. CDR3 in DNA: TGTGCCAGCAGCCTCGACGGGGGTAGCAATCAGCCCCAGCATTTT. As protein: CASSLDGGSNQPQHF.

As concerns this clone: Other nucleotide sequences in the sample specify the same CDR3. The chain links TRBV6-5 to TRBJ2-5, with 7 nucleotides matching TRBD2. CDR3 size: 12 residues. From germline, CDR1 is MNHEY and CDR2 SVGAGI. The J segment lost 4 bases and the V segment lost 5 bases, leaving 1 base of the junction unmatched. In DNA, the CDR3 is TGTGCCAGCAGTCGCGGGGGAGAGACCCAGTACTTC. Its protein product is CASSRGGETQYF.

The rearrangement uses TRBV11-3 and TRBJ1-1; a weak D match, TRBD1 (5 bases). The V and J ends lost 5 bases and 2 bases respectively, with 9 bases between them. In germline, CDR1 is SGHNT, CDR2 YENEEA. The CDR3 is 13 amino acids. CDR3 nucleotides: TGTGCCAGCAGCCCTGACAGCAACACTGAAGCTTTCTTT. This encodes CASSPDSNTEAFF.

V gene TRBV6-4 combines with J gene TRBJ1-1, with D uncertain. The CDR3 has 15 residues. Germline V CDR1 and CDR2: MRHNA, SNTAGT. V dropped 0 bases and J dropped 4 bases, with 12 bases sitting between them. CDR3 sequence (DNA): TGTGCCAGCAGTGACTCAGGGAGGGCGGGCACTGAAGCTTTCTTT. Its protein is CASSDSGRAGTEAFF.

As regards this clone: The junction and the germline gene differ at one end; a read error may be behind it. The chain is built from TRBV12-5 and TRBJ2-1, with D possibly matching TRBD2 (6 bases). CDR1 and CDR2 from the germline V gene are LGHNT and FRNRAP. The CDR3 contains 16 residues. CDR3 in amino acids: CASGLASGGLGNEQFF. CDR3 DNA sequence: TGTGCTAGTGGCTTGGCATCAGGAGGGTTGGGGAATGAGCAGTTCTTC.

The chain is built from TRBV4-1 and TRBJ2-1; TRBD2 agrees at 10 bases. CDR1 is MGHRA and CDR2 is YSYEKL in the germline V gene. The CDR3 is made up of 17 amino acids. V gave up 0 bases and J gave up 4 bases; unmatched junction bases: 6. CDR3 in amino acids: CASSQDPPGLAYNEQFF. CDR3 bases: TGCGCCAGCAGCCAAGACCCCCCGGGACTAGCGTACAATGAGCAGTTCTTC.

J is TRBJ1-1 and V is TRBV15; TRBD1 agrees at 10 bases. This CDR3 is built from 15 residues. Per germline, CDR1 LNHNV and CDR2 YYDKDF (reference sequence). After removal of 4 bases from V and 7 bases from J, the junction contained 9 bases not matched to a gene. CDR3 loop: CATSTGDRGFLEAFF. DNA for the CDR3: TGTGCCACCAGCACAGGGGACAGGGGTTTCCTTGAAGCTTTCTTT.

The V and J genes are TRBV2 and TRBJ2-7, with 13 bases that match TRBD2. CDR3 size: 17 residues. V lost 3 bases, J lost 4 bases, and 9 bases stayed unmatched. Germline CDR1 and CDR2: SNHLY and FYNNEI. The CDR3 DNA reads TGTGCCAGCAGTGAGGGCCTGACTAGCGGGGGGCAATACGAGCAGTACGTC. Protein: CASSEGLTSGGQYEQYV.

This clone occurred once. The chain uses TRBV29-1 and TRBJ1-1, with 9 bases identical to TRBD1. The V gene's germline CDR1 is SQVTM and CDR2 ANQGSEA. CDR3 length: 14 amino acids. The junction had 3 bases not matched to a gene; V was cut back by 3 bases and J by 1 base. The DNA of the CDR3 is TGCAGCGTTGACCAGGGACAGGGGAACACTGAAGCTTTCTTT. Its translation: CSVDQGQGNTEAFF.

The genes are TRBV3-1 (or the pseudogene TRBV3-2) and TRBJ1-6; D uncertain. Trimming shortened V by 1 base and J by 0 bases, and 10 bases separated the two germline ends. The germline gives CDR1 LGHDT, CDR2 YNNKEL (reference sequence). This CDR3 comprises 17 residues. CDR3: CASSQVKQSSYNSPLHF. The CDR3 DNA reads TGTGCCAGCAGCCAAGTGAAACAGAGCTCCTATAATTCACCCCTCCACTTT.

The V call is TRBV5-5, the J call TRBJ1-2; 7 nucleotides align to TRBD1. The CDR3 contains 17 residues. V trimming: 4 bases; J trimming: 4 bases; junction bases outside the gene matches: 16. The germline CDR1 and CDR2 sequences are SGHKS and YYEKEE (reference sequence). The chain's CDR3 is CASSLGLGGTALYGYTF. CDR3 nucleotide sequence: TGTGCCAGCAGCCTTGGTTTGGGCGGGACAGCGCTCTATGGCTACACCTTC.

V gene TRBV14 combines with J gene TRBJ1-2, with 9 bases fitting TRBD1. Trimming removed 6 bases from V and 9 bases from J; junction bases left unmatched: 8. The CDR3 spans 13 residues. Germline V gene data show CDR1 as SGHDN and CDR2 as FVKESK. In nucleotides, the CDR3 is TGTGCCAGCAGGACCCTTGGGACAGGGAGCTACACCTTC. It is translated as CASRTLGTGSYTF.

Turning to this clone: A much larger clone lies a single base off, so this may be a read error. The chain uses TRBV7-3 and TRBJ2-1; possibly TRBD2 for D (5 bases). The CDR3 totals 15 residues. Germline CDR1 SGHTA, CDR2 FQGTGA. V lost 0 bases and J 0 bases, leaving 6 bases between the germline ends. The CDR3 loop is CASSLTGSSYNEQFF. The DNA for the CDR3 is TGTGCCAGCAGCTTAACTGGGAGCTCCTACAATGAGCAGTTCTTC.

The table lists this clone with a few counts. The chain links TRBV7-9 to TRBJ2-1; 10 nucleotides line up with TRBD2. From germline, CDR1 is SEHNR and CDR2 FQNEAQ (reference sequence). The CDR3 is made up of 15 amino acids. The V and J ends lost 8 bases and 8 bases, in that order; junction bases with no gene match: 12. DNA of the CDR3: TGTGCCAGCCTCGACCTACTAGCGGGGATGGATGAGCAGTTCTTC. Translated: CASLDLLAGMDEQFF.

Regarding this clone: The junction differs from germline at one of its ends, possibly a read error. This sequence joins TRBV7-7 and TRBJ1-2; 9 positions match TRBD1. The CDR3 is 15 residues long. In germline, CDR1 is SSHAT, CDR2 FNYEAQ (reference sequence). CDR3 DNA sequence: TGTGCTAGCAGCCCCCTGACAGGGGGGGCCTATGGCTACACCTTC. It is translated as CASSPLTGGAYGYTF.

The table lists this clone with a few counts. The rearrangement joins TRBV19 to TRBJ1-5; the D gene is possibly TRBD1 (6 bases). V lost 7 bases to trimming and J lost 5 bases, with 12 bases between them. Looked up from germline, CDR1 is LNHDA and CDR2 is SQIVND (reference sequence). CDR3 length equals 13 residues. The DNA of the CDR3 is TGTGCCAGTACCCCACAGGGACATCAGCCCCAGCATTTT. This gives the protein CASTPQGHQPQHF.

The chain has TRBV29-1 and TRBJ1-1; 9 bases match TRBD1. The J segment lost 3 bases and the V segment lost 2 bases, leaving 4 bases of the junction unmatched. The CDR3 covers 14 residues. The germline CDR1 and CDR2 sequences are SQVTM and ANQGSEA. The CDR3 protein is CSVELWTGDTEAFF. In DNA, the CDR3 is TGCAGCGTTGAACTTTGGACAGGGGACACTGAAGCTTTCTTT.

The V and J genes are TRBV7-9 and TRBJ2-3; tentative D call: TRBD2 (6 bases). CDR1 and CDR2 (germline): SEHNR, FQNEAQ (reference sequence). The CDR3 has 15 residues. The V end lost 1 base, the J end lost 2 bases, and 10 bases lay between the germline ends. CDR3 in amino acids: CASSLGVADTDTQYF. The DNA of the CDR3 is TGTGCCAGCAGCTTAGGGGTAGCGGACACAGATACGCAGTATTTT.

This clone has just a few counts. The chain combines TRBV28 with TRBJ1-2; TRBD1 is a possible D gene (6 bases). Trimming removed 6 bases from V and 5 bases from J, with 10 bases in between. The CDR3 runs 12 residues. Looked up from germline, CDR1 is MDHEN and CDR2 is SYDVKM. The CDR3 loop is CASRVTGYGYTF. The CDR3 nucleotides read TGTGCCAGCAGAGTGACAGGTTATGGCTACACCTTC.